Below are 30 T cell receptor beta chains sequenced from a single sample in a study of cytomegalovirus exposure and HLA in healthy donors. The table came from immunoSEQ multiplex PCR; TCRdb's copy has only in-frame clones and leaves some out. The sample records some 98,000 clones, 87% being singletons. Sequenced input: PBMCs. Every receptor here comes from a woman aged 25-40 years in good health and CMV-seronegative.

The J gene is TRBJ2-5, the V gene TRBV4-1, with TRBD1 matching over 7 bases. Germline CDR1 MGHRA, CDR2 YSYEKL. With 5 bases clipped from V and 3 bases from J, the junction kept 9 bases outside the gene matches. This CDR3 is 15 amino acids long. CDR3 protein: CASSSIGQAKETQYF. The CDR3 coding sequence is TGCGCCAGCAGCTCGATTGGACAGGCGAAAGAGACCCAGTACTTC.

The chain has TRBV13 and TRBJ2-3; possible D gene TRBD1, 6 bases. From germline, CDR1 is PRHDT and CDR2 FYEKMQ (reference sequence). Trimming stripped 6 bases from V and 2 bases from J, with 27 bases between. The CDR3 has 19 amino acids. CDR3 nucleotides: TGTGCCAGCAGGGAAGGGACACGCGCTTTTGGGGTAAACACAGATACGCAGTATTTT. Translating it yields CASREGTRAFGVNTDTQYF.

The rearrangement joins TRBV4-1 to TRBJ2-2; TRBD2 matches 7 bases. Germline V CDR1 and CDR2: MGHRA, YSYEKL. This CDR3 contains 16 residues. With 1 base clipped from V and 2 bases from J, the junction kept 4 bases outside the gene matches. CDR3 sequence reads: CASSQAASGNTGELFF. CDR3 DNA sequence: TGCGCCAGCAGCCAAGCGGCTAGCGGAAACACCGGGGAGCTGTTTTTT.

The genes are TRBV10-3 and TRBJ1-2, with no clear D. The CDR3 extends over 11 amino acids. The ends were cut back, 10 bases at V and 4 bases at J, with 10 bases in the middle. Looked up from germline, CDR1 is ENHRY and CDR2 is SYGVKD. The CDR3 DNA sequence: TGTGCCACCAAACAGTCCTATGGCTACACCTTC. Its translation: CATKQSYGYTF.

This clone was observed a single time. The genes are TRBV6-1 and TRBJ1-6, with TRBD1 as a possible D gene (5 bases). The CDR3 runs to 15 residues. V was shortened by 1 base and J by 8 bases, with 12 bases between the two germline ends. CDR1 and CDR2 (germline): MNHNS, SASEGT. CDR3: CASSEEGAGHSPLHF. DNA for the CDR3: TGTGCCAGCAGTGAAGAAGGGGCAGGTCATTCACCCCTCCACTTT.

The chain carries TRBV7-2 and TRBJ2-1, with D uncertain. Germline V lookup: CDR1 SGHTA, CDR2 FQGNSA. CDR3 length equals 13 residues. Trimming took off 4 bases at V and 5 bases at J, with 9 bases between the two ends. CDR3 protein: CASSYTVNNEQFF. For the CDR3, the DNA is TGTGCCAGCAGCTATACAGTGAACAATGAGCAGTTCTTC.

The gene calls are TRBV5-1 and TRBJ2-1; 8 bases line up with TRBD2. V shed 7 bases and J 10 bases; nucleotides not matched to a gene: 7. The CDR3 is 12 amino acids. The germline V gene encodes CDR1 SGHRS and CDR2 YFSETQ. CDR3 sequence: CASGAERGEQFF. CDR3 DNA sequence: TGCGCCAGCGGGGCGGAGCGGGGGGAGCAGTTCTTC.

The genes are TRBV6-5 and TRBJ2-7; 7 nucleotides line up with TRBD1. Trimming cost V 6 bases and J 5 bases; bases outside gene matches: 7. Germline loops: CDR1 MNHEY, CDR2 SVGAGI. The CDR3 consists of 13 residues. CDR3 in amino acids: CASSSFTGDEQYF. As DNA, the CDR3 is TGTGCCAGCAGCTCGTTTACAGGGGACGAGCAGTACTTC.

V and J are TRBV28 and TRBJ2-3, with unresolved D. Per germline, CDR1 MDHEN and CDR2 SYDVKM. The CDR3 runs to 15 residues. V lost 2 bases and J lost 0, with 9 bases in between. This CDR3 is CASSLVSPSTDTQYF. In DNA, the CDR3 is TGTGCCAGCAGTTTAGTCAGTCCTAGCACAGATACGCAGTATTTT. Based on the CDR3 plus reference TRBV28 and TRBJ2-3, the full variable domain is DVKVTQSSRYLVKRTGEKVFLECVQDMDHENMFWYRQDPGLGLRLIYFSYDVKMKEKGDIPEGYSVSREKKERFSLILESASTNQTSMYLCASSLVSPSTDTQYFGPGTRLTVL.

This clone was detected only a few times. The rearrangement uses TRBV28 and TRBJ2-7; the match to TRBD2 covers 10 bases. Trimming at V came to 6 bases and at J to 4 bases, leaving 6 bases not matched to a gene. Germline loops: CDR1 MDHEN, CDR2 SYDVKM. The CDR3 has 14 residues. CDR3 in DNA: TGTGCCAGCAGCCCCTCGGGACTAGCGTACGAGCAGTACTTC. Its translation: CASSPSGLAYEQYF.

The chain couples TRBV28 to TRBJ1-5; maybe TRBD1 (5 bases). Germline V gene sequence: CDR1 MDHEN, CDR2 SYDVKM. The CDR3 is made up of 17 amino acids. V lost 3 bases, J lost 5 bases, and 20 bases lay in between. The CDR3 loop reads CASSFKGVWGRYQPQHF. The CDR3 DNA reads as TGTGCCAGCAGTTTTAAAGGTGTCTGGGGGAGGTATCAGCCCCAGCATTTT.

This chain connects TRBV6-5 to TRBJ1-2, with 7 bases fitting TRBD1. V was clipped by 9 bases and J by 6 bases; unmatched bases: 4. The CDR3 has 11 residues. CDR1 MNHEY and CDR2 SVGAGI come from the germline V gene. CDR3 region: CASRGHDGYTF. The CDR3 region has the DNA TGTGCCAGTAGGGGGCACGATGGCTACACCTTC.

The chain uses TRBV18 and TRBJ2-1; D ambiguous. Looked up from germline, CDR1 is KGHSH and CDR2 is LQKENI. The CDR3 runs 15 residues. Deletions cut 3 bases from V and 0 bases from J, with 9 bases between. CDR3: CASSPSQSSYNEQFF. CDR3 nucleotides: TGTGCCAGCTCACCGTCACAGAGCTCCTACAATGAGCAGTTCTTC.

The chain recombines TRBV5-1 with TRBJ2-1, with D tentatively TRBD1 (5 bases). Germline V gives CDR1 SGHRS, CDR2 YFSETQ. The CDR3 totals 16 residues. The ends were cut back, 4 bases at V and 4 bases at J, with 18 bases in the middle. This chain's CDR3 is CASSPRQKLSYNEQFF. CDR3 nucleotides: TGCGCCAGCAGCCCCCGACAGAAATTATCATACAATGAGCAGTTCTTC.

This chain links TRBV5-1 with TRBJ1-1; D gene unclear. This CDR3 has 15 amino acids. V was cut by 1 base and J by 8 bases, with 18 bases left in between. CDR1 SGHRS and CDR2 YFSETQ come from the germline V gene. This CDR3 reads CASSLFSSQANEAFF. In DNA, the CDR3 is TGCGCCAGCAGCTTGTTTAGTTCCCAGGCCAACGAAGCTTTCTTT.

V usage is TRBV5-4 and J usage is TRBJ2-1; D is unclear. Germline loops: CDR1 SGHNT, CDR2 YYREEE (reference sequence). This CDR3 region has 14 residues. With 7 bases removed from V and 1 base from J, the gap between germline ends came to 12 bases. CDR3 loop: CASSHIKSYNEQFF. CDR3 nucleotides: TGTGCCAGCTCTCACATCAAATCCTACAATGAGCAGTTCTTC.

This clone has a single count. The chain recombines TRBV7-3 with TRBJ2-2; 7 bases fit TRBD2. This CDR3 is built from 15 residues. Germline V gives CDR1 SGHTA, CDR2 FQGTGA. The V gene end was trimmed by 6 bases and the J gene end by 0 bases; junction bases not matched to a gene: 4. The CDR3: CASRAGPTNTGELFF. The CDR3 DNA reads TGTGCCAGCAGAGCGGGACCTACGAACACCGGGGAGCTGTTTTTT.

The chain carries TRBV4-3 and TRBJ1-2; 10 bases match TRBD1. The CDR3 is 15 amino acids. Germline values: CDR1 LGHNA, CDR2 YSLEER. The V and J ends lost 4 bases and 4 bases, in that order; junction bases with no gene match: 6. CDR3 bases: TGCGCCAGCAGCCCTTCAAGGACAGGGGGCTATGGCTACACCTTC. Residues: CASSPSRTGGYGYTF.

This chain links TRBV5-4 with TRBJ1-2, with 11 bases aligning to TRBD1. Germline assignment: CDR1 SGHNT and CDR2 YYREEE (reference sequence). CDR3 length: 16 residues. Trimming at V came to 2 bases and at J to 1 base, leaving 4 bases not matched to a gene. Here the CDR3 DNA reads TGTGCCAGCAGCTTTGGGGGACAGGGGGTTAACTATGGCTACACCTTC. Translation: CASSFGGQGVNYGYTF.

The chain has TRBV14 and TRBJ1-2; 8 bases map to TRBD1. In germline, CDR1 is SGHDN, CDR2 FVKESK. The trim removed 0 bases at V and 8 bases at J, leaving 11 bases unmatched. The CDR3 covers 16 residues. Here the CDR3 reads CASSQDHAGQGSGYTF. The CDR3 nucleotides are TGTGCCAGCAGCCAAGATCATGCTGGACAGGGAAGCGGCTACACCTTC.

V gene TRBV25-1 combines with J gene TRBJ2-7, with TRBD1 as a possible D gene (5 bases). The CDR3 spans 13 residues. V was cut by 1 base and J by 2 bases, with 6 bases left in between. The V gene's germline CDR1 is MGHDK and CDR2 SYGVNS. In DNA, the CDR3 is TGTGCCAGCAGTGAATGGACAACCTACGAGCAGTACTTC. Translation: CASSEWTTYEQYF.

This chain links TRBV27 with TRBJ2-7, with 12 bases matching TRBD1. The germline V gene has CDR1 MNHEY and CDR2 SMNVEV (reference sequence). The CDR3 covers 15 residues. Trimming cost V 3 bases and J 5 bases; bases outside gene matches: 5. CDR3 bases: TGTGCCAGCAGTTTCGCCGGGACAGGGGGCAACGAGCAGTACTTC. This encodes CASSFAGTGGNEQYF.

The genes are TRBV9 and TRBJ2-2; D remains unclear. The CDR3 contains 13 residues. Trimming cost V 1 base and J 7 bases, with 8 bases left between them. CDR1 and CDR2 from the germline V gene are SGDLS and YYNGEE. The CDR3 loop reads CASSVNTLGELFF. CDR3 DNA: TGTGCCAGCAGCGTAAACACCCTCGGGGAGCTGTTTTTT.

CDR3 protein: CASTGLSSYEQYF. The CDR3 DNA sequence: TGCGCCAGCACAGGCCTGAGCTCCTACGAGCAGTACTTC. The chain is built from TRBV10-2 and TRBJ2-7; no definite D call. V was trimmed by 7 bases and J by 0 bases, leaving 10 bases between them. Germline V lookup: CDR1 WSHSY, CDR2 SAAADI. This CDR3 has 13 residues.

The rearrangement links TRBV7-9 to TRBJ2-5, with 12 bases aligning to TRBD1. J gave up 5 bases and V 3 bases, and 7 bases lay outside the gene matches. CDR1 and CDR2 (germline): SEHNR, FQNEAQ (reference sequence). This CDR3 has 16 amino acids. This CDR3 is CASSFPRDRGRETQYF. The CDR3 nucleotides read TGTGCCAGCAGCTTTCCTCGGGACAGGGGGCGGGAGACCCAGTACTTC.

CDR3 DNA: TGTGCCAGCAGCCATTCTAAGATCCACGAGCAGTACTTC. Residues: CASSHSKIHEQYF. This rearrangement joins TRBV6-5 to TRBJ2-7; D gene ambiguous. The V gene's germline CDR1 is MNHEY and CDR2 SVGAGI. The CDR3 covers 13 residues. V lost 6 bases to trimming and J lost 5 bases, with 14 bases between them.

This sequence joins TRBV4-1 and TRBJ2-7; tentatively, D is TRBD1 (7 bases). Germline V gene data show CDR1 as MGHRA and CDR2 as YSYEKL. Between the trimmed V and J ends, which lost 2 bases and 6 bases, there was a span of 14 bases. There are 14 residues in the CDR3. The CDR3 sequence: CASSQPGGLGEQYF. DNA of the CDR3: TGCGCCAGCAGCCAACCAGGGGGGCTCGGCGAGCAGTACTTC.

The rearrangement uses TRBV7-3 and TRBJ1-2, with 8 bases identical to TRBD1. This CDR3 is 14 amino acids long. V shed 5 bases and J 6 bases; nucleotides not matched to a gene: 8. Germline V CDR1 and CDR2: SGHTA, FQGTGA. CDR3 nucleotides: TGTGCCAGCAGCCCCGGACAGGGAAGGGATGGCTACACCTTC. Amino acids: CASSPGQGRDGYTF. The variable domain in full, with the rest retrieved from reference TRBV7-3 and TRBJ1-2, is GAGVSQTPSNKVTEKGKYVELRCDPISGHTALYWYRQSLGQGPEFLIYFQGTGAADDSGLPNDRFFAVRPEGSVSTLKIQRTERGDSAVYLCASSPGQGRDGYTFGSGTRLTVV.

The V gene is TRBV5-6, the J gene TRBJ1-2, with D unclear. V lost 0 bases to trimming and J lost 9 bases, with 9 bases between them. This CDR3 has 12 residues. Germline V gene sequence: CDR1 SGHDT, CDR2 YYEEEE. CDR3 protein: CASSLGRGSYTF. CDR3 nucleotide sequence: TGTGCCAGCAGCTTGGGGCGAGGGAGCTACACCTTC.

This clone was counted only a few times. The rearrangement links TRBV5-4 to TRBJ1-2; TRBD1 matches 8 bases. CDR1 and CDR2 (germline): SGHNT, YYREEE (reference sequence). J was trimmed by 4 bases and V by 1 base; bases with no gene match: 9. The CDR3 extends over 16 amino acids. The CDR3 region has the DNA TGTGCCAGCAGCTTGAGGGCAGGGGGCAATGCCTATGGCTACACCTTC. Protein product: CASSLRAGGNAYGYTF.